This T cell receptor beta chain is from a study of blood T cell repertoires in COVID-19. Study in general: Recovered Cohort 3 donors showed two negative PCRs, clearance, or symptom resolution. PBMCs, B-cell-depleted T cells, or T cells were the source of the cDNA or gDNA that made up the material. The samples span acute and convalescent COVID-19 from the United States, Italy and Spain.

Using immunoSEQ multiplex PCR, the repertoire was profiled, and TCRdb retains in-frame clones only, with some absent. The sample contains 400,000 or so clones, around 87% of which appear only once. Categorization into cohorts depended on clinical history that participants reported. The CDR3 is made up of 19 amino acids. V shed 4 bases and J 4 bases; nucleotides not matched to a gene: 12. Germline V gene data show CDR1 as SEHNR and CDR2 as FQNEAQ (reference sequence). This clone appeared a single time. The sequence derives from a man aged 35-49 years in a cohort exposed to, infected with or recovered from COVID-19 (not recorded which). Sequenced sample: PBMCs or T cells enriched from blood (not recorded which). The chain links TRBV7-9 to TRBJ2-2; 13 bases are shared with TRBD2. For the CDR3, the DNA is TGTGCCAGCAGCTCTGCCGGGACTAGCGGGATCGGGGGCACCGGGGAGCTGTTTTTT. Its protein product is CASSSAGTSGIGGTGELFF.